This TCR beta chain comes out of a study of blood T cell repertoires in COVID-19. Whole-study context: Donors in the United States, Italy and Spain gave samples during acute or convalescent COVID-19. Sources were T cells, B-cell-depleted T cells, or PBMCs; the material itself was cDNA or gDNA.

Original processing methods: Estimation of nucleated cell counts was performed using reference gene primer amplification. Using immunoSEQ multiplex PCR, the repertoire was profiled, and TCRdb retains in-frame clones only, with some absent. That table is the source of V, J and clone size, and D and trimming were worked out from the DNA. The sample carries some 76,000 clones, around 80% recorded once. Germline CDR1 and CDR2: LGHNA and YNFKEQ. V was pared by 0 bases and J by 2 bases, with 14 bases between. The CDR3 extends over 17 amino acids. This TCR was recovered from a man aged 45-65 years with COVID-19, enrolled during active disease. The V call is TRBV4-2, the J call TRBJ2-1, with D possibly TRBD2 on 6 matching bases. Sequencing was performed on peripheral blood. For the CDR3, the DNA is TGTGCCAGCAGCCAAGAACGTACGGGAGTCGCCTACAATGAGCAGTTCTTC. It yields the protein CASSQERTGVAYNEQFF.